The 19 T cell receptor beta chains given below trace back to one sample, sequenced in a study of cytomegalovirus exposure and HLA in healthy donors. The PCR had 60 Vbeta and 13 Jbeta primers. Sequencing used immunoSEQ multiplex PCR; TCRdb keeps in-frame clones, though not all of them. The data show about 150,000 clones, roughly 68% seen once. Source material: PBMCs. The receptor set was obtained from a man in his sixties in good health and CMV-seronegative.

The chain combines TRBV14 with TRBJ2-2; D remains ambiguous. Germline loops: CDR1 SGHDN, CDR2 FVKESK. The CDR3 loop spans 14 amino acids. V lost 0 bases to trimming and J lost 7 bases, with 9 bases between them. This CDR3 reads CASSQEAGLGELFF. As DNA, the CDR3 is TGTGCCAGCAGCCAAGAGGCAGGTCTCGGGGAGCTGTTTTTT.

The chain is built from TRBV28 and TRBJ1-2; D possibly corresponds to TRBD1 (6 bases). This CDR3 comprises 14 residues. V lost 7 bases, J lost 1 base, and 13 bases lay in between. Germline V lookup: CDR1 MDHEN, CDR2 SYDVKM. CDR3 amino acids: CASTKGTNNYGYTF. As DNA, the CDR3 is TGTGCCAGCACCAAAGGGACAAATAACTATGGCTACACCTTC.

This clone has a single count. The chain is built from TRBV9 and TRBJ2-3; D gene uncertain. Germline V gives CDR1 SGDLS, CDR2 YYNGEE. The CDR3 length is 13 residues. V lost 4 bases and J lost 6, with 12 bases in between. CDR3 region: CASSSPVEDTQYF. The CDR3 bases are TGTGCCAGCAGCTCGCCCGTCGAGGATACGCAGTATTTT.

V gene TRBV29-1 combines with J gene TRBJ2-3, with unresolved D. Trimming removed 4 bases from V and 2 bases from J, with 10 bases in between. CDR1 and CDR2 (germline): SQVTM, ANQGSEA. The CDR3 covers 13 residues. The CDR3 bases are TGCAGCGTTGCGAGCCCAACCACAGATACGCAGTATTTT. Translated, it gives CSVASPTTDTQYF.

The chain couples TRBV30 to TRBJ2-3; 9 bases match TRBD2. The J segment lost 6 bases and the V segment lost 3 bases, leaving 13 bases of the junction unmatched. The CDR3 covers 16 residues. Germline CDR1 reads GTSNPN; CDR2 reads SVGIG (reference sequence). The CDR3 nucleotides read TGTGCCTGGAGGGGTGGGGCGGGAGGGCCCAGGGATACGCAGTATTTT. This sequence encodes CAWRGGAGGPRDTQYF.

The gene calls are TRBV28 and TRBJ2-2; 9 bases line up with TRBD1. The germline V gene has CDR1 MDHEN and CDR2 SYDVKM. J lost 4 bases, V lost 3 bases, and 6 bases had no gene match. The CDR3 consists of 16 residues. CDR3 in DNA: TGTGCCAGCAGTTTTTTTAGGACAGGGGCCACCGGGGAGCTGTTTTTT. Amino acid sequence: CASSFFRTGATGELFF.

This clone has more than one count but fewer than ten. The sample has other DNA sequences that encode this CDR3 too. The chain recombines TRBV5-1 with TRBJ2-2; D perhaps matches TRBD2 (5 bases). CDR3 length: 14 amino acids. The germline CDR1 and CDR2 sequences are SGHRS and YFSETQ. V shed 2 bases and J shed 2 bases, with 7 bases lying between them. CDR3 loop: CASSLRENTGELFF. Here the CDR3 DNA reads TGCGCCAGCAGCTTACGGGAAAACACCGGGGAGCTGTTTTTT.

This sequence joins TRBV2 and TRBJ1-2, with a tentative D call TRBD1 (5 bases). Trimming shortened V by 4 bases and J by 4 bases, and 16 bases separated the two germline ends. Germline-derived CDR1 and CDR2 are SNHLY and FYNNEI. CDR3 length: 15 amino acids. The DNA for the CDR3 is TGTGCCAGCAGTGCCGAGACAGACTCACCCTATGGCTACACCTTC. Translation gives CASSAETDSPYGYTF.

V is TRBV9 and J is TRBJ1-1; D is perhaps TRBD1 (6 bases). Germline CDR1 is SGDLS and CDR2 is YYNGEE. Trimming shortened V by 4 bases and J by 1 base, and 11 bases separated the two germline ends. The CDR3 is 14 amino acids. CDR3 DNA: TGTGCCAGCAGCCTGACAGGAAAGAACACTGAAGCTTTCTTT. Encoded protein: CASSLTGKNTEAFF.

This clone was counted between two and nine times. CDR3 DNA sequence: TGTGCCAGCAGTTACTCGATGTTGCAGGGGGATACGCAGTATTTT. This codes for CASSYSMLQGDTQYF. The chain carries TRBV6-5 and TRBJ2-3, with D perhaps TRBD1 (6 bases). Germline V CDR1 and CDR2: MNHEY, SVGAGI. This CDR3 spans 15 amino acids. Trimming took 0 bases from V and 6 from J, leaving 13 bases between them.

V and J are TRBV11-2 and TRBJ2-1; 8 bases match TRBD2. This CDR3 contains 11 residues. V dropped 5 bases and J dropped 10; count of bases not matched to a gene: 1. Per germline, CDR1 SGHAT and CDR2 FQNNGV. The chain's CDR3 is CASSPGGEQFF. DNA of the CDR3: TGTGCCAGCAGCCCGGGGGGGGAGCAGTTCTTC.

This chain links TRBV28 with TRBJ2-7, with 9 bases lining up with TRBD2. The CDR3 runs to 16 residues. The germline V gene encodes CDR1 MDHEN and CDR2 SYDVKM. Losses at the gene ends were 10 bases for V and 5 bases for J; bases not matched to a gene: 18. CDR3: CATLGSLREGYHEQYF. In nucleotides, the CDR3 is TGTGCCACCCTTGGGTCCCTGCGGGAGGGCTACCACGAGCAGTACTTC.

Only one count was recorded for this clone. This chain links TRBV6-1 with TRBJ1-2; 9 bases line up with TRBD1. The CDR3 length is 15 residues. Germline-derived CDR1 and CDR2 are MNHNS and SASEGT. The junction had 9 bases not matched to a gene; V was cut back by 5 bases and J by 5 bases. Here the CDR3 reads CASSPRTGDAYGYTF. The CDR3, as DNA: TGTGCCAGCAGTCCTAGGACAGGGGACGCGTATGGCTACACCTTC.

V gene TRBV5-4 combines with J gene TRBJ1-2; 11 bases are a match to TRBD1. This CDR3 contains 17 residues. J was trimmed by 0 bases and V by 0 bases; bases with no gene match: 4. Germline CDR1 SGHNT, CDR2 YYREEE (reference sequence). This chain's CDR3 is CASSLGDRGEANYGYTF. The DNA for the CDR3 is TGTGCCAGCAGCTTGGGGGACAGGGGGGAGGCTAACTATGGCTACACCTTC.

The V call is TRBV6-5, the J call TRBJ1-1; weak D call: TRBD1 (5 bases). CDR1 is MNHEY, CDR2 SVGAGI, per germline. With 4 bases removed from V and 0 bases from J, the gap between germline ends came to 12 bases. The CDR3 runs to 15 residues. For the CDR3, the DNA is TGTGCCAGCAGTTCGACGACGGACATGAACACTGAAGCTTTCTTT. This gives the protein CASSSTTDMNTEAFF.

The rearrangement joins TRBV9 to TRBJ1-1; unclear D gene. The CDR3 length is 14 residues. V lost 3 bases, J lost 4 bases, and 13 bases lay in between. The V gene's germline CDR1 is SGDLS and CDR2 YYNGEE. The CDR3 DNA is TGTGCCAGCAGCGCAGACTCAGGACTCACTGAAGCTTTCTTT. This gives the protein CASSADSGLTEAFF.

The chain combines TRBV10-1 with TRBJ2-3; a possible D gene is TRBD2 (6 bases). This CDR3 comprises 14 residues. Trimming shortened V by 5 bases and J by 0 bases, and 9 bases separated the two germline ends. Germline V gives CDR1 WNHNN, CDR2 SYGVQD (reference sequence). CDR3 protein: CASSLSGSTDTQYF. The CDR3 DNA sequence: TGCGCCAGCAGTCTCAGCGGGAGCACAGATACGCAGTATTTT.

V gene TRBV11-3 combines with J gene TRBJ2-5; 7 bases map to TRBD2. V lost 5 bases to trimming and J lost 5 bases; unmatched junction nucleotides: 14. The CDR3 is made up of 16 amino acids. Per the germline V gene, CDR1 is SGHNT and CDR2 is YENEEA. CDR3 DNA sequence: TGTGCCAGCAGCGATAGAGCCTCGGGAGGTGGGGAGACCCAGTACTTC. It is translated as CASSDRASGGGETQYF.

V is TRBV2 and J is TRBJ2-7, with 7 bases that match TRBD2. This CDR3 is 13 amino acids long. With V trimmed by 3 bases and J by 7 bases, 6 bases remained unmatched. The germline CDR1 and CDR2 sequences are SNHLY and FYNNEI. The CDR3 DNA is TGTGCCAGCAGTGAGGCAGGGCGGGGGGAGCAGTACTTC. Its translation: CASSEAGRGEQYF.